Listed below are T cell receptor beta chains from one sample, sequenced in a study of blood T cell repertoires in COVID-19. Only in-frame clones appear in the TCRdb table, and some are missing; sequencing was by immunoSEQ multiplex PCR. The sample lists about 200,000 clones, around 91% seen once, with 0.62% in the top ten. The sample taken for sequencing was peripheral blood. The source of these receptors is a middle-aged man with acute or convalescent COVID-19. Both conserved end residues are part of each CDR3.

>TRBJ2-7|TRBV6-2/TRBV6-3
CASSYSKTGGPGEQYF
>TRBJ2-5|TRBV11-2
CASSDNPEVQETQYF
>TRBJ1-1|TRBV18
CASSPPDGTHTEAFF
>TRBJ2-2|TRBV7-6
CASSPRTSGGPGTGELFF
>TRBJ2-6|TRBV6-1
CASSGGTGVGANVLTF
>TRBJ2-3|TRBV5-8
CAQGDPDTQYF
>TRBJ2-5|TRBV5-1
CASSLTPGQGRETQYF
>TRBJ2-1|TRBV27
CASSLGLASYNEQFF
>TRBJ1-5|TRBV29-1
CSVALDSSNNQPQHF
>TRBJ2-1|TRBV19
CASSIGGRSEQFF
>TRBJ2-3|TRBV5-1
CASSLQGEGADTQYF
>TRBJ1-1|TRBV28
CASSLYFGSVNTEAFF
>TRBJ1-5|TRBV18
CASSLFESSNQPQHF
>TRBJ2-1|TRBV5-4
CASSIQGYNEQFF
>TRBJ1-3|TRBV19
CASSMELLSGNTIYF
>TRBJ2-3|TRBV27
CASSRPYSTDTQYF
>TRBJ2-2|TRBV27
CASRVFTGELFF
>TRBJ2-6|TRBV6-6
CATQGLSGANVLTF
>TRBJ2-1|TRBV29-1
CSVDWGTSGLHEQFF
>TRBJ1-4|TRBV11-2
CASSFLGTVNEKLFF
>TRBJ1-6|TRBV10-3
CAISESSRGNSPLHF
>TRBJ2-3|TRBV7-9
CASSSLSPNTDTQYF
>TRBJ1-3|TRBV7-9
CASGGTVSGNTIYF
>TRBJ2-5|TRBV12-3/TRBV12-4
CASAERAPETQYF
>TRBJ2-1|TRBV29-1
CSVVPGLAGGGAYNEQFF
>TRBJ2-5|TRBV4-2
CASSQVGGTGETQYF
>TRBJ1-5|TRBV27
CASSLFAGDQPQHF
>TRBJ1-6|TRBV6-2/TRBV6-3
CASSPGQGGNSPLHF
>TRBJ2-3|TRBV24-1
CATSLAGTDTQYF
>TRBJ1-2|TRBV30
CAWSGQGAGGYTF
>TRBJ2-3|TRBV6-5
CASRERPSTDTQYF
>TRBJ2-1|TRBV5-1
CASSLVIAGSNEQFF
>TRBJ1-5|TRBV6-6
CASSDFGDQPQHF
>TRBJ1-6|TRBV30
CATTQGVYGSPLHF
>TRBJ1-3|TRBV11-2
CASSPRQGENSGNTIYF
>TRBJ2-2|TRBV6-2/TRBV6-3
CASSLVLGTGELFF
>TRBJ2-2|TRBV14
CASSPETGWYTGELFF
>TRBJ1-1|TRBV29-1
CSVGVGQGRGTEAFF
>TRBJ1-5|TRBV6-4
CASSRIHGQGPQPQHF
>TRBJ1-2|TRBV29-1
CSVEKRGISDNRYTF
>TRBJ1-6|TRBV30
CAWDDRVGNSYNSPLHF
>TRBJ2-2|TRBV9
CASTSTLTGELFF
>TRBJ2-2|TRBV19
CASSILPTGFGLYTGELFF